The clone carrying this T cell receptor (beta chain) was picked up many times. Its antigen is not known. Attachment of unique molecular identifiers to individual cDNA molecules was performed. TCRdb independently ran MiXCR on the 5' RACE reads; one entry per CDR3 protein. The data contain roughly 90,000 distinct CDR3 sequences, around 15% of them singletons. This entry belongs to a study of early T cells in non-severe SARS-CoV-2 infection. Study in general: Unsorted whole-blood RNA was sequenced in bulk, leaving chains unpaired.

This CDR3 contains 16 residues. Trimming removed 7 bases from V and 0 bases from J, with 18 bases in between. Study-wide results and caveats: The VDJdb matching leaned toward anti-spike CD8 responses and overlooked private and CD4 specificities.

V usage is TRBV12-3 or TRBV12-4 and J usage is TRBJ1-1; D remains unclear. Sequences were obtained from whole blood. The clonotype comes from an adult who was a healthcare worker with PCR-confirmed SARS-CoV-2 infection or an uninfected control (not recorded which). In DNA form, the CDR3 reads TGTGCCAGCACCCCTTCGGCGGGCCGCTTGAACACTGAAGCTTTCTTT. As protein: CASTPSAGRLNTEAFF.